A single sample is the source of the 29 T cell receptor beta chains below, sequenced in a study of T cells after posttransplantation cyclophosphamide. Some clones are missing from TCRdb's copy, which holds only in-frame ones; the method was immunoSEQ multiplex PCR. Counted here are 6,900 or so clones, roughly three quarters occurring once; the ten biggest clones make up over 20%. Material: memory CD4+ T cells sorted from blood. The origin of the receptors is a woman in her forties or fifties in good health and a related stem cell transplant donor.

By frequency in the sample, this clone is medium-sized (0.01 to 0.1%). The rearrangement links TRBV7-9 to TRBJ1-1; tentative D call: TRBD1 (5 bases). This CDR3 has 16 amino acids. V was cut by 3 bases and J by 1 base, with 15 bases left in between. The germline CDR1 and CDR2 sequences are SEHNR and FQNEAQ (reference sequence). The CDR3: CASSFGLGGANTEAFF. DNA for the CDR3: TGTGCCAGCAGCTTTGGTTTGGGGGGTGCGAACACTGAAGCTTTCTTT.

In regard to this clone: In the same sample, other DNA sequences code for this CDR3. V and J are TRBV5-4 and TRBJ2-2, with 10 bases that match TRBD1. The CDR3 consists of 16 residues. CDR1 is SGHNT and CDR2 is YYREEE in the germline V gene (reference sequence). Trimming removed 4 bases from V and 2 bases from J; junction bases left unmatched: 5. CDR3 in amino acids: CASSTGQGRNTGELFF. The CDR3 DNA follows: TGTGCCAGCAGCACGGGACAGGGGCGAAACACCGGGGAGCTGTTTTTT.

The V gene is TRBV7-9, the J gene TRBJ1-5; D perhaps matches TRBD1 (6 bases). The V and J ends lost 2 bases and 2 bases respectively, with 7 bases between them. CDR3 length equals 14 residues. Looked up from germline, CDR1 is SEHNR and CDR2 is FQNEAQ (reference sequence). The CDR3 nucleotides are TGTGCCAGCAGCTTAAGACAGGGCAATCAGCCCCAGCATTTT. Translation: CASSLRQGNQPQHF.

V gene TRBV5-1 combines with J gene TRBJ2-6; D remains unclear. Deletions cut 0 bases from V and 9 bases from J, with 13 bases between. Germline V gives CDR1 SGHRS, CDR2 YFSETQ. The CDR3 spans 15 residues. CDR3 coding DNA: TGCGCCAGCAGCTTGGCCCCGCGACAATTCAACGTCCTGACTTTC. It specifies CASSLAPRQFNVLTF.

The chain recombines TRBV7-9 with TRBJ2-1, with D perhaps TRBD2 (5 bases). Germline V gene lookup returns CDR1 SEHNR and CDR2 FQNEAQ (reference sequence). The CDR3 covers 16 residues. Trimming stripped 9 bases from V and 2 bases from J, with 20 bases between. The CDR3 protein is CASGHRVGVTYNEQFF. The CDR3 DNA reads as TGTGCCAGTGGCCACAGAGTGGGAGTCACCTACAATGAGCAGTTCTTC.

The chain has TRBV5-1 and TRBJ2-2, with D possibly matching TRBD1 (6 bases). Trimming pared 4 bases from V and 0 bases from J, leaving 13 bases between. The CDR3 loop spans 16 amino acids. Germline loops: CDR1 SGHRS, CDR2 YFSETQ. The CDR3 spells CASSKGVDPNTGELFF. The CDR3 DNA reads TGCGCCAGCAGCAAGGGGGTGGACCCGAACACCGGGGAGCTGTTTTTT.

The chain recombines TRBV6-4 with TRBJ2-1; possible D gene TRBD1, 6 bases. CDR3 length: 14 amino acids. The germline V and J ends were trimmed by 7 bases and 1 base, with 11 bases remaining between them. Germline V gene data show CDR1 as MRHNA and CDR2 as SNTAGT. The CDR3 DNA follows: TGTGCCAGCAAAAGGGACACGTCCTACAATGAGCAGTTCTTC. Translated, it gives CASKRDTSYNEQFF.

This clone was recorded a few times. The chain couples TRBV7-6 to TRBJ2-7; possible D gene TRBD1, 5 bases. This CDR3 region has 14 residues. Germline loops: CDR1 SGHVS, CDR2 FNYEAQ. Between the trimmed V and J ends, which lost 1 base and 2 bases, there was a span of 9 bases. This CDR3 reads CASSLEPGPYEQYF. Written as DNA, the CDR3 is TGTGCCAGCAGCTTAGAGCCAGGGCCCTACGAGCAGTACTTC. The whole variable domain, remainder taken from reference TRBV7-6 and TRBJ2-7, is GAGVSQSPRYKVTKRGQDVALRCDPISGHVSLYWYRQALGQGPEFLTYFNYEAQQDKSGLPNDRFSAERPEGSISTLTIQRTEQRDSAMYRCASSLEPGPYEQYFGPGTRLTVT.

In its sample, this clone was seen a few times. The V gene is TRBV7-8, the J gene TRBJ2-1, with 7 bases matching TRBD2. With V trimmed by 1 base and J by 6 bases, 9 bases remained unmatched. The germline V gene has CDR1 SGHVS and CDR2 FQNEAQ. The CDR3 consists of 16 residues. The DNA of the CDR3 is TGTGCCAGCAGCTTAGAGCGGGTAGCGGGTTTCAATGAGCAGTTCTTC. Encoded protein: CASSLERVAGFNEQFF.

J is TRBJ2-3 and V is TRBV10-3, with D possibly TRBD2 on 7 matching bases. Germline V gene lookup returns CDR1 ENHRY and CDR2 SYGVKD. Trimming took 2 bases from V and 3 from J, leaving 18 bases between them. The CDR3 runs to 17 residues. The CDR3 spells CAISEGGAAGVTDTQYF. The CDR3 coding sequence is TGTGCCATCAGTGAGGGGGGCGCCGCGGGAGTGACAGATACGCAGTATTTT.

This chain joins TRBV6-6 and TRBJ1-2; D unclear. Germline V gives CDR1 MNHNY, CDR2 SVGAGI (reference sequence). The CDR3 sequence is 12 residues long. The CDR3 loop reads CVSRESIRGYTF. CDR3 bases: TGTGTGTCTAGGGAGTCCATTAGAGGCTACACCTTC.

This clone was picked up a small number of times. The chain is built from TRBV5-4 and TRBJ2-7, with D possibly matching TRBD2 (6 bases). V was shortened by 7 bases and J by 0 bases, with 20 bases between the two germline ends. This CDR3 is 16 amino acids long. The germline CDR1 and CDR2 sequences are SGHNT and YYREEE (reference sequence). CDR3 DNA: TGTGCCAGCGGAGGGTCCACCTTGGGGGGCTCCTACGAGCAGTACTTC. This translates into CASGGSTLGGSYEQYF.

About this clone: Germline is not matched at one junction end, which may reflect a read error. The CDR3 sequence: CAGSFTGGTYEQYF. DNA of the CDR3: TGTGCCGGCAGCTTCACAGGGGGCACCTACGAGCAGTACTTC. The genes are TRBV7-9 and TRBJ2-7; 9 bases align to TRBD1. Germline assignment: CDR1 SEHNR and CDR2 FQNEAQ (reference sequence). This CDR3 has 14 amino acids. The entire variable domain, with the rest obtained from reference TRBV7-9 and TRBJ2-7, is as follows: DTGVSQNPRHKITKRGQNVTFRCDPISEHNRLYWYRQTLGQGPEFLTYFQNEAQLEKSRLLSDRFSAERPKGSFSTLEIQRTEQGDSAMYLCAGSFTGGTYEQYFGPGTRLTVT.

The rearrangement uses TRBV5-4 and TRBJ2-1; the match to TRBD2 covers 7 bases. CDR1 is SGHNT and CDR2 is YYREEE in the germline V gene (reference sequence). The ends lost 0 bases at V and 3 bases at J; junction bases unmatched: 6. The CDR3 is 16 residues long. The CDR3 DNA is TGTGCCAGCAGCTTGGCGACTAGCAATCGCTACAATGAGCAGTTCTTC. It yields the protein CASSLATSNRYNEQFF.

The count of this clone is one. Here the CDR3 reads CASSLDTELVGKLFF. The CDR3 nucleotides read TGCGCCAGCAGCTTGGACACCGAGCTCGTCGGGAAACTGTTTTTT. The chain has TRBV5-1 and TRBJ1-4; D is uncertain. The V gene's germline CDR1 is SGHRS and CDR2 YFSETQ. The CDR3 is made up of 15 amino acids. Trimming removed 0 bases at V and 11 bases at J, with 17 bases between.

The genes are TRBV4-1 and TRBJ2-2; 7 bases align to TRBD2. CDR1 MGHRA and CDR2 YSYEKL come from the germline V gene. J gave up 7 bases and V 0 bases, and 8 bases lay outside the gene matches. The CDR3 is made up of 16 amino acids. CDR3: CASSQERGREHGELFF. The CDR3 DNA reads TGCGCCAGCAGCCAAGAAAGAGGGCGGGAGCACGGGGAGCTGTTTTTT.

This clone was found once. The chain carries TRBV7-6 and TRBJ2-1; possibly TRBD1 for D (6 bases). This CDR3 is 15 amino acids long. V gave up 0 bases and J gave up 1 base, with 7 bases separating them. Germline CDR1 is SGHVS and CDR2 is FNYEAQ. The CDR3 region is CASSLATGSYNEQFF. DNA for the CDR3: TGTGCCAGCAGCTTAGCAACAGGGTCCTACAATGAGCAGTTCTTC.

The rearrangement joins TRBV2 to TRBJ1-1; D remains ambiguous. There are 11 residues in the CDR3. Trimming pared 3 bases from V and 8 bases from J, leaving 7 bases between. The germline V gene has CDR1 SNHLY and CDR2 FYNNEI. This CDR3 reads CASSDPGEAFF. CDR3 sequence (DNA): TGTGCCAGCAGTGATCCGGGAGAAGCTTTCTTT.

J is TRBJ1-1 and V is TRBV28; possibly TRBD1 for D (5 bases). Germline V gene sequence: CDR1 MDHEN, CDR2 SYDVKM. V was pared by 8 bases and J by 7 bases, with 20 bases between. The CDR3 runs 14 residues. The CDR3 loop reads CASSQGRAANEAFF. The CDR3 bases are TGTGCCAGCTCTCAGGGAAGGGCCGCAAATGAAGCTTTCTTT.

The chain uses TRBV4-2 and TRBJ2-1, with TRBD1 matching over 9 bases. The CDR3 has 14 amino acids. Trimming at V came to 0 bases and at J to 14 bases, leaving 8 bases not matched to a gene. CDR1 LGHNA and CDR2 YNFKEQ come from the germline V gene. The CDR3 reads CASSQDWLGTGKFF. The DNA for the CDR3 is TGTGCCAGCAGCCAAGATTGGTTAGGGACAGGGAAGTTCTTC.

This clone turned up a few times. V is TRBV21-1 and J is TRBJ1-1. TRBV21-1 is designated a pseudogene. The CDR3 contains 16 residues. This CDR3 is CASSNATIASNTEAFF. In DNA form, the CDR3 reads TGTGCCAGCAGCAACGCTACCATAGCCAGTAACACTGAAGCTTTCTTT.

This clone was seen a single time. The CDR3 coding sequence is TGTGCCAGCAGTTACTCTGCCAAGGGAGGGGAGCAGTACTTC. Amino acid sequence: CASSYSAKGGEQYF. The chain uses TRBV6-5 and TRBJ2-7; 7 positions match TRBD2. Trimming at V came to 0 bases and at J to 7 bases, leaving 6 bases not matched to a gene. The CDR3 contains 14 residues. CDR1 and CDR2 from the germline V gene are MNHEY and SVGAGI.

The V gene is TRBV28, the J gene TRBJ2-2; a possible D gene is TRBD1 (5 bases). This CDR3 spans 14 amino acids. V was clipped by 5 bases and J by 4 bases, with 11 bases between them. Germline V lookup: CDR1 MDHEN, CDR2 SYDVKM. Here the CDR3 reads CASSLTGGTGELFF. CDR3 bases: TGTGCCAGCAGTCTAACAGGTGGCACCGGGGAGCTGTTTTTT.

The CDR3 DNA is TGCGCCAGCAGCCAAGATGGAACTAGTAAGGACATTCAGTACTTC. Its protein is CASSQDGTSKDIQYF. The chain links TRBV4-1 to TRBJ2-4, with TRBD2 as a possible D gene (5 bases). CDR3 length: 15 amino acids. Germline CDR1 and CDR2: MGHRA and YSYEKL. V lost 0 bases and J 8 bases, leaving 14 bases between the germline ends.

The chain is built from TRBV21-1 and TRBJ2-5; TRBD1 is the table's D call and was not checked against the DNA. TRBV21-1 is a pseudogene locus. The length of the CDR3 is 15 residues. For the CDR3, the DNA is TGTGCCAGCAGCAAAGAGGACAGGGTAGGCGAGACCCAGTACTTC. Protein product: CASSKEDRVGETQYF.

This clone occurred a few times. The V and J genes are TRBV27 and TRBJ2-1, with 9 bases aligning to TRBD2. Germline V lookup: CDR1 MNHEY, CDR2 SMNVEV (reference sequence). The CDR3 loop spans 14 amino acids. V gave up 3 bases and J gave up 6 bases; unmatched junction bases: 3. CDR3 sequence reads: CASSLGGRVNEQFF. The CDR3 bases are TGTGCCAGCAGTTTGGGCGGGAGGGTCAATGAGCAGTTCTTC.

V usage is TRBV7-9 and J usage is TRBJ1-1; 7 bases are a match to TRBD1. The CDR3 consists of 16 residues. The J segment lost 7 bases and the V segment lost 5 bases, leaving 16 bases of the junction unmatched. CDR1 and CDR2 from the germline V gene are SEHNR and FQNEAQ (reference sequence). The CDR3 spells CASSTRGTVGGDEAFF. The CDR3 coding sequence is TGTGCCAGCAGCACCCGCGGGACAGTGGGCGGCGATGAAGCTTTCTTT.

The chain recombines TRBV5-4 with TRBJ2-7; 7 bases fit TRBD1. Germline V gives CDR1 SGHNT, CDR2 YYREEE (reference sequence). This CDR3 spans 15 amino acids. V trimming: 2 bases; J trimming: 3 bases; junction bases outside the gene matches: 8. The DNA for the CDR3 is TGTGCCAGCAGCTTTGGGAGACAGGGCAACTACGAGCAGTACTTC. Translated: CASSFGRQGNYEQYF.

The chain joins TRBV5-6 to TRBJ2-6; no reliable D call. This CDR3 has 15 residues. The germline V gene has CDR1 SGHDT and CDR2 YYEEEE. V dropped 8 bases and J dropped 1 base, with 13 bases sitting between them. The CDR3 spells CASSPGRSGANVLTF. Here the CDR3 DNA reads TGTGCCAGTTCCCCGGGTCGGTCTGGGGCCAACGTCCTGACTTTC.